This note documents a single T cell receptor beta chain sequence. This CDR3 is built from 18 residues. Looked up from germline, CDR1 is SGHRS and CDR2 is YFSETQ. V was clipped by 1 base and J by 5 bases; unmatched bases: 13. The sample originates from a study of control samples from healthy donors and cancer patients. The table came from immunoSEQ multiplex PCR; TCRdb's copy has only in-frame clones and leaves some out. The sample lists tens of thousands of clones, 91% seen once, with 15% to 19% in the top ten. The receptor comes from a man under 40 in good health. Sequencing used blood. V is TRBV5-1 and J is TRBJ2-2; 8 bases fit TRBD2. In nucleotides, the CDR3 is TGCGCCAGCAGCTTGAACCCACAGGGACTAGGCATGACCGGGGAGCTGTTTTTT. Translation gives CASSLNPQGLGMTGELFF.